Listed here are 25 T cell receptor beta chains from one sample, sequenced in a study of vaccination and CD4 T cells after COVID-19. Sequencing of DNA taken from cultured CD4+ T cells relied on the Oncomine TCR Beta short-read assay. Using its own MiXCR run on the PCR reads, TCRdb lists one record per CDR3 protein. The sample has several thousand distinct CDR3 sequences; 74% are singletons. The treatment was: 10-day PBMC culture with coronavirus spike peptide pools or control peptides (ViraFEST assay). What these receptors recognize is not known. The sequencing input was CD4+ T cells from blood, cultured in vitro. All receptors come from a human donor who had recovered from COVID-19.

V is TRBV20-1 and J is TRBJ1-1; possibly TRBD1 for D (6 bases). The CDR3 extends over 13 amino acids. Deletions cut 5 bases from V and 4 bases from J, with 14 bases between. Germline loops: CDR1 DFQATT, CDR2 SNEGSKA (reference sequence). The CDR3 is CSAHPGHLTEAFF. CDR3 sequence (DNA): TGCAGTGCTCACCCGGGACATCTCACTGAAGCTTTCTTT.

This chain uses TRBV19 with TRBJ1-6; 8 positions agree with TRBD1. There are 16 residues in the CDR3. Germline lookup yields CDR1 LNHDA and CDR2 SQIVND (reference sequence). V dropped 3 bases and J dropped 7; count of bases not matched to a gene: 8. The CDR3 DNA reads as TGTGCCAGTAGTATTCCCGGACAGGGCGGGAATTCACCCCTCCACTTT. Encoded protein: CASSIPGQGGNSPLHF.

The chain couples TRBV7-8 to TRBJ1-1, with 7 bases identical to TRBD1. V lost 5 bases to trimming and J lost 1 base; unmatched junction nucleotides: 10. Germline V gene data show CDR1 as SGHVS and CDR2 as FQNEAQ. CDR3 size: 16 residues. The CDR3 DNA follows: TGTGCCAGCAGCCACGCGAAGGGGGCCTCGAACACTGAAGCTTTCTTT. This gives the protein CASSHAKGASNTEAFF.

The chain uses TRBV20-1 and TRBJ2-7; D may be TRBD2 (6 bases). This CDR3 is built from 16 residues. From germline, CDR1 is DFQATT and CDR2 SNEGSKA (reference sequence). Trimming left V 4 bases short and J 1 base short, with 20 bases between. CDR3 in amino acids: CSATPGGSRGSYEQYF. For the CDR3, the DNA is TGCAGTGCTACACCCGGGGGATCGAGGGGTTCCTACGAGCAGTACTTC.

The chain is built from TRBV19 and TRBJ2-4; D gene unclear. Trimming left V 6 bases short and J 3 bases short, with 12 bases between. The germline V gene encodes CDR1 LNHDA and CDR2 SQIVND (reference sequence). The CDR3 length is 14 residues. The CDR3 sequence: CASRDSSDKNIQYF. The CDR3 DNA is TGTGCCAGTAGAGATTCCTCGGACAAAAACATTCAGTACTTC.

Notes on this clonotype: It is unclear where the CDR3 begins or ends on the DNA, so no DNA is shown, and the CDR3 is as TCRdb lists it. The chain carries TRBV7-8 and TRBJ2-7. With termini counted, the CDR3 has 23 amino acids. Germline loops: CDR1 SGHVS, CDR2 FQNEAQ. The CDR3 region is CASTNQTSMYLCASSLMPYEQYF.

The chain carries TRBV11-3 and TRBJ1-5, with D perhaps TRBD1 (5 bases). The CDR3 extends over 16 amino acids. Deletions cut 6 bases from V and 0 bases from J, with 15 bases between. Germline CDR1 reads SGHNT; CDR2 reads YENEEA. The CDR3 DNA is TGTGCCAGCAGGACCGGACAAAGGGTTAGCAATCAGCCCCAGCATTTT. Amino acids: CASRTGQRVSNQPQHF.

V and J are TRBV7-9 and TRBJ1-1; D unresolved. Looked up from germline, CDR1 is SEHNR and CDR2 is FQNEAQ (reference sequence). V was pared by 8 bases and J by 8 bases, with 15 bases between. This CDR3 is 12 amino acids long. CDR3 in DNA: TGTGCCAGCGACGGGTTTCTCGCGGAAGCTTTCTTT. It translates to CASDGFLAEAFF.

This sequence joins TRBV11-2 and TRBJ1-3; D gene unclear. The CDR3 loop spans 12 amino acids. Trimming cost V 6 bases and J 4 bases, with 7 bases left between them. CDR1 and CDR2 (germline): SGHAT, FQNNGV. CDR3 residues: CASSSDGNTIYF. For the CDR3, the DNA is TGTGCCAGCAGTTCCGACGGAAACACCATATATTTT. The full variable domain, in which reference TRBV11-2 and TRBJ1-3 provide the parts outside the CDR3, is EAGVAQSPRYKIIEKRQSVAFWCNPISGHATLYWYQQILGQGPKLLIQFQNNGVVDDSQLPKDRFSAERLKGVDSTLKIQPAKLEDSAVYLCASSSDGNTIYFGEGSWLTVV.

The V and J genes are TRBV20-1 and TRBJ1-2, with a weak D call TRBD1 (6 bases). Germline values: CDR1 DFQATT, CDR2 SNEGSKA (reference sequence). The CDR3 totals 14 residues. With 0 bases removed from V and 8 bases from J, the gap between germline ends came to 16 bases. The chain's CDR3 is CSARDPGGAGGYTF. The CDR3 coding sequence is TGCAGTGCTAGAGATCCCGGGGGGGCGGGCGGCTACACCTTC.

The chain couples TRBV2 to TRBJ1-6, with 8 nucleotides matching TRBD1. Germline V gene data show CDR1 as SNHLY and CDR2 as FYNNEI. This CDR3 contains 13 residues. V trimming: 6 bases; J trimming: 7 bases; junction bases outside the gene matches: 2. The CDR3 sequence is CASSTGGNSPLHF. In DNA form, the CDR3 reads TGTGCCAGCAGCACAGGGGGGAATTCACCCCTCCACTTT.

V usage is TRBV7-9 and J usage is TRBJ1-4; D is ambiguous. The CDR3 loop spans 14 amino acids. V was clipped by 3 bases and J by 8 bases, with 13 bases between them. CDR1 and CDR2 (germline): SEHNR, FQNEAQ (reference sequence). The CDR3 is CASSFGVGGEKLFF. Written as DNA, the CDR3 is TGTGCCAGCAGCTTTGGTGTGGGAGGGGAAAAACTGTTTTTT.

The table lists this clonotype with a few counts. The chain carries TRBV19 and TRBJ1-5; D ambiguous. Germline V lookup: CDR1 LNHDA, CDR2 SQIVND (reference sequence). The CDR3 is made up of 16 amino acids. Deletions cut 3 bases from V and 1 base from J, with 13 bases between. CDR3 coding DNA: TGTGCCAGTAGTATGGCAGAGCTGAGGAGCAATCAGCCCCAGCATTTT. It codes for CASSMAELRSNQPQHF.

V gene TRBV2 combines with J gene TRBJ1-2; D remains ambiguous. The CDR3 is 13 amino acids. V lost 2 bases and J 2 bases, leaving 6 bases between the germline ends. Germline V gene data show CDR1 as SNHLY and CDR2 as FYNNEI. CDR3 nucleotide sequence: TGTGCCAGCAGTGAACAGCGAAACTATGGCTACACCTTC. Protein sequence: CASSEQRNYGYTF.

The CDR3 loop reads CASSLVGGDYEQYF. CDR3 sequence (DNA): TGTGCCAGCAGCTTAGTTGGGGGGGACTACGAGCAGTACTTC. The genes are TRBV7-9 and TRBJ2-7; 7 bases match TRBD2. Losses at the gene ends were 1 base for V and 3 bases for J; bases not matched to a gene: 3. CDR1 and CDR2 (germline): SEHNR, FQNEAQ (reference sequence). The CDR3 is made up of 14 amino acids.

The chain uses TRBV20-1 and TRBJ2-5; D gene ambiguous. The CDR3 is made up of 14 amino acids. Germline loops: CDR1 DFQATT, CDR2 SNEGSKA (reference sequence). V gave up 5 bases and J gave up 2 bases, with 15 bases separating them. The CDR3 DNA is TGCAGTGCTCCTGACGGAACCTTGCAAGAGACCCAGTACTTC. Its protein is CSAPDGTLQETQYF.

The rearrangement uses TRBV20-1 and TRBJ2-5; a weak D match, TRBD2 (7 bases). Germline V gives CDR1 DFQATT, CDR2 SNEGSKA (reference sequence). The germline V and J ends were trimmed by 0 bases and 5 bases, with 16 bases remaining between them. This CDR3 has 15 amino acids. The CDR3 loop reads CSARDASGGLETQYF. For the CDR3, the DNA is TGCAGTGCTAGAGATGCGTCGGGGGGCCTGGAGACCCAGTACTTC.

In its sample, this clonotype was seen a few times. V gene TRBV20-1 combines with J gene TRBJ1-2; no definite D call. The ends were cut back, 0 bases at V and 8 bases at J, with 13 bases in the middle. The CDR3 sequence is 13 residues long. Germline V CDR1 and CDR2: DFQATT, SNEGSKA (reference sequence). The CDR3 nucleotides read TGCAGTGCTAGAGATCCAACCTCCTGGGGCTACACCTTC. Its translation is CSARDPTSWGYTF.

V usage is TRBV19 and J usage is TRBJ2-1; D is uncertain. The V gene lost 4 bases and the J gene lost 0 bases, with 10 bases spanning the gap. Germline CDR1 and CDR2: LNHDA and SQIVND (reference sequence). This CDR3 has 15 amino acids. The CDR3: CASSTGVASYNEQFF. The CDR3 region has the DNA TGTGCCAGTAGTACTGGGGTGGCCTCCTACAATGAGCAGTTCTTC.

The chain uses TRBV20-1 and TRBJ2-3, with TRBD2 matching 12 bases. CDR3 length: 15 amino acids. Looked up from germline, CDR1 is DFQATT and CDR2 is SNEGSKA (reference sequence). The junction had 5 bases not matched to a gene; V was cut back by 4 bases and J by 3 bases. The CDR3 bases are TGCAGTGCTACCAGGACTAGCGGGGTAACAGATACGCAGTATTTT. Translated: CSATRTSGVTDTQYF.

The gene calls are TRBV7-9 and TRBJ2-1; D not resolved. The CDR3 is made up of 11 amino acids. V was cut by 1 base and J by 12 bases, with 7 bases left in between. The germline CDR1 and CDR2 sequences are SEHNR and FQNEAQ (reference sequence). CDR3 sequence reads: CASSLDPGQFF. As DNA, the CDR3 is TGTGCCAGCAGCTTAGATCCAGGGCAGTTCTTC.

CDR3 nucleotides: TGTGCCAGCAGTGTGGGGGGGGGAGGCTACACCTTC. Translating it yields CASSVGGGGYTF. The chain uses TRBV6-1 and TRBJ1-2; D is perhaps TRBD1 (5 bases). The CDR3 totals 12 residues. Trimming left V 4 bases short and J 8 bases short, with 11 bases between. Germline values: CDR1 MNHNS, CDR2 SASEGT.

The rearrangement joins TRBV20-1 to TRBJ2-1, with TRBD2 identical over 11 bases. The CDR3 runs 16 residues. The germline gives CDR1 DFQATT, CDR2 SNEGSKA (reference sequence). Germline trimming cut 2 bases from V and 2 bases from J; bases unmatched to any gene: 5. CDR3 sequence: CSARNSGGEAYNEQFF. The CDR3 coding sequence is TGCAGTGCTAGAAATAGCGGGGGGGAAGCCTACAATGAGCAGTTCTTC.

The rearrangement links TRBV7-9 to TRBJ1-1; D is perhaps TRBD1 (6 bases). Trimming stripped 2 bases from V and 0 bases from J, with 19 bases between. The CDR3 runs 18 residues. Germline CDR1 reads SEHNR; CDR2 reads FQNEAQ (reference sequence). The DNA of the CDR3 is TGTGCCAGCAGCTTACTGGGGGCCAAGGGAGGTGTGAACACTGAAGCTTTCTTT. Its protein product is CASSLLGAKGGVNTEAFF.

The chain joins TRBV6-5 to TRBJ1-5; 8 nucleotides match TRBD1. CDR1 is MNHEY and CDR2 is SVGAGI in the germline V gene. V trimming: 4 bases; J trimming: 3 bases; junction bases outside the gene matches: 5. The CDR3 totals 15 residues. CDR3 residues: CASSSGQGINQPQHF. CDR3 sequence (DNA): TGTGCCAGCAGTTCCGGACAGGGAATCAATCAGCCCCAGCATTTT.